Below are 19 T cell receptor beta chains sequenced from a single sample in a study of T cells in localized non-small cell lung cancer (dated by TCRdb to about 2020). Libraries were made using the immunoSEQ multiplex PCR assay. Not all clones reach the TCRdb copy of this immuneACCESS table, which keeps in-frame sequences only. Checked studies attribute under half of the gap to unresolved V genes and leave the rest unexplained. This sample comprises under 20,000 clones, roughly nine tenths of them detected only once. The top ten clonotypes cover under 3.5% of the sample. The starting material was peripheral blood, obtained before any cancer treatment. Receptors were obtained from a woman between 40 and 69 years old with stage I lung adenocarcinoma.

The chain is built from TRBV11-3 and TRBJ2-1; D is perhaps TRBD2 (5 bases). The germline V gene encodes CDR1 SGHNT and CDR2 YENEEA. This CDR3 has 15 residues. The V end lost 0 bases, the J end lost 1 base, and 7 bases lay between the germline ends. The CDR3 reads CASSLEEASYNEQFF. The CDR3 bases are TGTGCCAGCAGCTTAGAGGAGGCGTCCTACAATGAGCAGTTCTTC.

This chain links TRBV5-1 with TRBJ1-1, with TRBD1 matching over 8 bases. Germline assignment: CDR1 SGHRS and CDR2 YFSETQ. This CDR3 comprises 14 residues. V shed 4 bases, J shed 2 bases, and the junction held 4 bases outside the gene matches. CDR3 protein: CASSGQGPNTEAFF. The CDR3, as DNA: TGCGCCAGCAGCGGACAGGGACCCAACACTGAAGCTTTCTTT.

The chain's CDR3 is CASSAGGALEQFF. CDR3 bases: TGTGCCAGCAGTGCCGGGGGGGCCCTAGAGCAGTTCTTC. The chain couples TRBV6-6 to TRBJ2-1; TRBD2 matches at 8 bases. CDR3 length: 13 amino acids. The V gene's germline CDR1 is MNHNY and CDR2 SVGAGI (reference sequence). Losses at the gene ends were 5 bases for V and 10 bases for J; bases not matched to a gene: 7.

The chain links TRBV4-3 to TRBJ2-3; D is ambiguous. The CDR3 spans 13 residues. The ends were cut back, 0 bases at V and 6 bases at J, with 7 bases in the middle. From germline, CDR1 is LGHNA and CDR2 YSLEER. CDR3 amino acids: CASSQETGDTQYF. Written as DNA, the CDR3 is TGCGCCAGCAGCCAAGAAACCGGCGATACGCAGTATTTT.

The chain recombines TRBV5-1 with TRBJ2-7; 7 positions agree with TRBD1. V was clipped by 4 bases and J by 5 bases; unmatched bases: 6. The CDR3 loop spans 13 amino acids. Germline CDR1 and CDR2: SGHRS and YFSETQ. The CDR3 DNA is TGCGCCAGCAGCCGAAACAGGGGAGACGAGCAGTACTTC. This codes for CASSRNRGDEQYF. Complete variable domain (other parts from reference TRBV5-1 and TRBJ2-7): KAGVTQTPRYLIKTRGQQVTLSCSPISGHRSVSWYQQTPGQGLQFLFEYFSETQRNKGNFPGRFSGRQFSNSRSEMNVSTLELGDSALYLCASSRNRGDEQYFGPGTRLTVT.

The CDR3 loop reads CASSLRNGDTEAFF. CDR3 sequence (DNA): TGTGCCAGCTCACTCCGAAACGGGGACACTGAAGCTTTCTTT. The chain joins TRBV18 to TRBJ1-1; no definite D call. The V end was cut by 4 bases, the J end by 3 bases, with 12 bases between. Germline lookup yields CDR1 KGHSH and CDR2 LQKENI. This CDR3 contains 14 residues.

The V and J genes are TRBV5-1 and TRBJ2-3; 7 bases are a match to TRBD2. Looked up from germline, CDR1 is SGHRS and CDR2 is YFSETQ. The CDR3 runs to 16 residues. V shed 6 bases, J shed 5 bases, and the junction held 15 bases outside the gene matches. DNA for the CDR3: TGCGCCAGCATTCCCAAGTACGGAGTAGCGGGAGATACGCAGTATTTT. Residues: CASIPKYGVAGDTQYF.

This chain joins TRBV6-5 and TRBJ2-7; 7 positions match TRBD2. This CDR3 has 14 residues. Germline V gene lookup returns CDR1 MNHEY and CDR2 SVGAGI. The V and J ends lost 8 bases and 1 base, in that order; junction bases with no gene match: 8. CDR3 loop: CASAPSGTSYEQYF. CDR3 DNA: TGTGCCAGCGCGCCCAGCGGGACTTCCTACGAGCAGTACTTC.

This clone was detected only once. The J gene is TRBJ1-6, the V gene TRBV6-4; 7 nucleotides agree with TRBD1. Germline V gene lookup returns CDR1 MRHNA and CDR2 SNTAGT. V lost 0 bases and J lost 6; bases outside the gene matches: 2. The CDR3 totals 15 residues. CDR3 in DNA: TGTGCCAGCAGTGACTCAGGGGACAGTAATTCACCCCTCCACTTT. This codes for CASSDSGDSNSPLHF.

The rearrangement links TRBV7-9 to TRBJ1-2, with D hard to call. The V end was cut by 5 bases, the J end by 6 bases, with 10 bases between. The CDR3 is 12 residues long. Germline CDR1 and CDR2: SEHNR and FQNEAQ (reference sequence). CDR3 sequence reads: CASSPIRDGYTF. DNA of the CDR3: TGTGCCAGCAGCCCTATTAGGGATGGCTACACCTTC. The full variable domain, its missing parts supplied by reference TRBV7-9 and TRBJ1-2, is DTGVSQNPRHKITKRGQNVTFRCDPISEHNRLYWYRQTLGQGPEFLTYFQNEAQLEKSRLLSDRFSAERPKGSFSTLEIQRTEQGDSAMYLCASSPIRDGYTFGSGTRLTVV.

J is TRBJ1-1 and V is TRBV11-2; D is perhaps TRBD1 (6 bases). The V end lost 5 bases, the J end lost 0 bases, and 22 bases lay between the germline ends. This CDR3 is built from 18 residues. Germline lookup yields CDR1 SGHAT and CDR2 FQNNGV. The CDR3 here is CASSRNYRERRVNTEAFF. The CDR3 DNA sequence: TGTGCCAGCAGCCGTAACTACAGGGAGCGGCGGGTGAACACTGAAGCTTTCTTT.

The rearrangement uses TRBV6-1 and TRBJ2-7; the D gene is possibly TRBD2 (5 bases). The CDR3 runs to 12 residues. The V gene's germline CDR1 is MNHNS and CDR2 SASEGT. Trimming removed 6 bases from V and 6 bases from J, with 12 bases in between. CDR3 loop: CASRAQRIEQYF. The CDR3 DNA reads as TGTGCCAGCAGGGCACAGCGGATCGAGCAGTACTTC.

Worth noting for this clone: The same CDR3 is also encoded by other DNA sequences in this sample. CDR3 sequence reads: CASSEQQETQYF. The CDR3 DNA is TGCGCCAGCAGCGAACAACAAGAGACCCAGTACTTC. The chain couples TRBV5-1 to TRBJ2-5; D gene uncertain. Germline CDR1 reads SGHRS; CDR2 reads YFSETQ. The length of the CDR3 is 12 residues. V shed 4 bases and J shed 2 bases, with 6 bases lying between them. The entire variable domain, with the rest obtained from reference TRBV5-1 and TRBJ2-5, is as follows: KAGVTQTPRYLIKTRGQQVTLSCSPISGHRSVSWYQQTPGQGLQFLFEYFSETQRNKGNFPGRFSGRQFSNSRSEMNVSTLELGDSALYLCASSEQQETQYFGPGTRLLVL.

The rearrangement uses TRBV19 and TRBJ1-2; the D gene is possibly TRBD1 (5 bases). The V end was cut by 3 bases, the J end by 8 bases, with 13 bases between. CDR1 LNHDA and CDR2 SQIVND come from the germline V gene (reference sequence). The CDR3 is 13 residues long. The CDR3 reads CASSMGLTGGYTF. The DNA for the CDR3 is TGTGCCAGTAGTATGGGACTCACGGGAGGCTACACCTTC.

The chain uses TRBV9 and TRBJ2-1, with 9 bases that match TRBD2. The V gene's germline CDR1 is SGDLS and CDR2 YYNGEE. The junction had 5 bases not matched to a gene; V was cut back by 3 bases and J by 4 bases. There are 15 residues in the CDR3. The CDR3 DNA reads TGTGCCAGCAGCGCGACTAGCGGAGTTTACAATGAGCAGTTCTTC. Translation: CASSATSGVYNEQFF.

V gene TRBV12-2 combines with J gene TRBJ2-7. TRBV12-2 is a listed pseudogene. This CDR3 spans 13 amino acids. The CDR3 is CASSSLESYEQYF. In nucleotides, the CDR3 is TGTGCCAGCAGCTCCCTCGAGAGCTACGAGCAGTACTTC.

The V gene is TRBV5-1, the J gene TRBJ1-1, with TRBD1 matching over 10 bases. Per the germline V gene, CDR1 is SGHRS and CDR2 is YFSETQ. The J segment lost 1 base and the V segment lost 3 bases, leaving 3 bases of the junction unmatched. The CDR3 is 15 amino acids. The chain's CDR3 is CASSWRDRGNTEAFF. The CDR3 DNA reads as TGCGCCAGCAGCTGGCGGGACAGGGGGAACACTGAAGCTTTCTTT.

The chain uses TRBV2 and TRBJ2-5; TRBD2 aligns across 10 bases. The CDR3 has 16 residues. Germline V CDR1 and CDR2: SNHLY, FYNNEI. The trim removed 6 bases at V and 2 bases at J, leaving 9 bases unmatched. Here the CDR3 reads CASRFGSGGTQETQYF. In DNA, the CDR3 is TGTGCCAGCAGGTTTGGTAGCGGGGGGACTCAAGAGACCCAGTACTTC.

The rearrangement uses TRBV27 and TRBJ1-1; 7 bases fit TRBD1. The CDR3 runs to 15 residues. In germline, CDR1 is MNHEY, CDR2 SMNVEV (reference sequence). Trimming at V came to 4 bases and at J to 5 bases, leaving 10 bases not matched to a gene. The DNA for the CDR3 is TGTGCCAGCAGTTGGGGGGACAGCCTCGGGACTGAAGCTTTCTTT. Protein sequence: CASSWGDSLGTEAFF.